Listed here is a single T cell receptor (beta chain). One end of the junction fails to match germline, which may point to a read error. Using its own MiXCR run on the 5' RACE reads, TCRdb lists one record per CDR3 protein. The table records roughly 450,000 distinct CDR3 sequences, approximately 19% of them present only once. The data belong to a study of T-cell memory formation after mild COVID-19. The CDR3 spans 12 residues. Germline CDR1 reads MNHEY; CDR2 reads SVGEGT. Sequenced input: PBMCs or a T cell subset sorted from them (not recorded which). The receptor comes from a man younger than 30 who had mild COVID-19 (a few samples of this study predate the infection). Cell type and time point are not known. This chain joins TRBV6-2 or TRBV6-3 and TRBJ2-3; 7 nucleotides agree with TRBD1. The CDR3 region is CASAPGTDTKYF. DNA of the CDR3: TGTGCCAGCGCCCCCGGGACAGATACGAAGTATTTT.